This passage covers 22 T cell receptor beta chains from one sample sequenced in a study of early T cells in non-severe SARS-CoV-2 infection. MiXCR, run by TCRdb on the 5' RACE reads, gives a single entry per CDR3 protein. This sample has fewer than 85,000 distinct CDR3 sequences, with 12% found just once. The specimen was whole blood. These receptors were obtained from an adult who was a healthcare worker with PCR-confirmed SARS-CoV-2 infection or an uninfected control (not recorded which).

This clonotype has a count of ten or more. The CDR3 coding sequence is TGTGCCAGCGCTCGTACAGAAAAACTGTTTTTT. Residues: CASARTEKLFF. The chain has TRBV6-2 or TRBV6-3 and TRBJ1-4, with unresolved D. Between the trimmed V and J ends, which lost 8 bases and 8 bases, there was a span of 9 bases. CDR1 and CDR2 from the germline V gene are MNHEY and SVGEGT. This CDR3 comprises 11 residues.

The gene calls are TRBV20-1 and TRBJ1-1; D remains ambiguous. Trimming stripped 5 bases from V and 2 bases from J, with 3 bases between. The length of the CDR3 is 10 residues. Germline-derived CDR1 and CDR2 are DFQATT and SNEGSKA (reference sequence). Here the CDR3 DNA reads TGCAGTGCTCCTAACACTGAAGCTTTCTTT. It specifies CSAPNTEAFF.

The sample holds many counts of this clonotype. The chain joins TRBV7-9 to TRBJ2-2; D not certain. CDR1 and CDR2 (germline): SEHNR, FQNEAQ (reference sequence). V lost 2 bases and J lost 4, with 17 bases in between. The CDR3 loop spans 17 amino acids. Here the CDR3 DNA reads TGTGCCAGCAGCTTATTGACGGGCCTCCGAGGCACCGGGGAGCTGTTTTTT. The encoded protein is CASSLLTGLRGTGELFF.

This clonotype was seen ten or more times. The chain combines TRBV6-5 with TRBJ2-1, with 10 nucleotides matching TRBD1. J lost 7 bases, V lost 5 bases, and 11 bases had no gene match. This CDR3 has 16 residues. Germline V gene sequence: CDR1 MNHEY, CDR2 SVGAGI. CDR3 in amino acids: CASSGWGTGVRNEQFF. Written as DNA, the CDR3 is TGTGCCAGCAGTGGGTGGGGGACAGGGGTAAGAAATGAGCAGTTCTTC.

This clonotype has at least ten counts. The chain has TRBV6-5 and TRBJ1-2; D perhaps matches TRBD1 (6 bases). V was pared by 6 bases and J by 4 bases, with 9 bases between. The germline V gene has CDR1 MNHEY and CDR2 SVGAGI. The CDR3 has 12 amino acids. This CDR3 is CASSPGAYGYTF. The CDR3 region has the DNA TGTGCCAGCAGCCCGGGGGCCTATGGCTACACCTTC.

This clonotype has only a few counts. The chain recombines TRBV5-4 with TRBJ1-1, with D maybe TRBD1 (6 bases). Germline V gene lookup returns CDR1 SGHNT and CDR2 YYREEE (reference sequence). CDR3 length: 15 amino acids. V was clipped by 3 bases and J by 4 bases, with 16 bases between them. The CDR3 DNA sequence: TGTGCCAGCAGCTACCGACAGGATCGGGCCACTGAAGCTTTCTTT. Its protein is CASSYRQDRATEAFF.

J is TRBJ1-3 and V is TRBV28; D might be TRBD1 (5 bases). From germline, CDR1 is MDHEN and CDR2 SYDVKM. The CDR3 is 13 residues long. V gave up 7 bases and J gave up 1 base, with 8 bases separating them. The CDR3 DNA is TGTGCCAGCATCGGGGGGTCTGGAAACACCATATATTTT. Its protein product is CASIGGSGNTIYF. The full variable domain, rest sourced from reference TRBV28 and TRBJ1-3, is DVKVTQSSRYLVKRTGEKVFLECVQDMDHENMFWYRQDPGLGLRLIYFSYDVKMKEKGDIPEGYSVSREKKERFSLILESASTNQTSMYLCASIGGSGNTIYFGEGSWLTVV.

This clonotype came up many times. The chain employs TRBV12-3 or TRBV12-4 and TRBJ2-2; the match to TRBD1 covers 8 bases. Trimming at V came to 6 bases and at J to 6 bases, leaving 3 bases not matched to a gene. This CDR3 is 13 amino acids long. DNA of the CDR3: TGTGCCAGCAGCTTACAGGGGGCCGGGGAGCTGTTTTTT. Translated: CASSLQGAGELFF.

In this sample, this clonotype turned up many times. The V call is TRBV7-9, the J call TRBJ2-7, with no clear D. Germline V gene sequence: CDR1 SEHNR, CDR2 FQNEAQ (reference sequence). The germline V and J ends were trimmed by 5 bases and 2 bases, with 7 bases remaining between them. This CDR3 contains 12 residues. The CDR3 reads CASSRRAYEQYF. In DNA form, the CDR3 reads TGTGCCAGCAGCCGGCGAGCCTACGAGCAGTACTTC.

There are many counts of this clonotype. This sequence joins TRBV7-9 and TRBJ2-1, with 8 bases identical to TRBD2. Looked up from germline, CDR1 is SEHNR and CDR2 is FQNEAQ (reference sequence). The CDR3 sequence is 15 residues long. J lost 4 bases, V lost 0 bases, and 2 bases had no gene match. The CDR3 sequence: CASSLASGKYNEQFF. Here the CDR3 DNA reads TGTGCCAGCAGCTTAGCTAGCGGGAAATACAATGAGCAGTTCTTC.

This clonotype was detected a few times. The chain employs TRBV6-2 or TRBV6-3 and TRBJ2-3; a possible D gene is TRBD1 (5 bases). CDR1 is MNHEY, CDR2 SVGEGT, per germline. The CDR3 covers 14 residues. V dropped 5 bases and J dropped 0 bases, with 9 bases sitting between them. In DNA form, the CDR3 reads TGTGCCAGCAGTAAACAGGAGAGCACAGATACGCAGTATTTT. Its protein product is CASSKQESTDTQYF.

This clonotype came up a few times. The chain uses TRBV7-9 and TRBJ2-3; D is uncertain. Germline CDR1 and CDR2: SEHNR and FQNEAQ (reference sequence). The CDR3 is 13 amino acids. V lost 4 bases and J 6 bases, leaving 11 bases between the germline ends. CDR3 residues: CASSSRAQDTQYF. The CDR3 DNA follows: TGTGCCAGCAGCTCCCGGGCCCAGGATACGCAGTATTTT.

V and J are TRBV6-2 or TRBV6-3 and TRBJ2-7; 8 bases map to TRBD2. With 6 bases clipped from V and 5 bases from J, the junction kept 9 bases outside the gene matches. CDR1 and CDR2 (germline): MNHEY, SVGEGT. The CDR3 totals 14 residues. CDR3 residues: CASSPSRGGHEQYF. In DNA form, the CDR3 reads TGTGCCAGCAGCCCCAGCCGGGGGGGACACGAGCAGTACTTC.

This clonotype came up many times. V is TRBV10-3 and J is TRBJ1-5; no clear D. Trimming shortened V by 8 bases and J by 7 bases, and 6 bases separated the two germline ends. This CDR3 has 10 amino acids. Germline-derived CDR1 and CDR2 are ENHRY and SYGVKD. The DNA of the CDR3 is TGTGCCATCCCCCTCCAGCCCCAGCATTTT. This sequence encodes CAIPLQPQHF.

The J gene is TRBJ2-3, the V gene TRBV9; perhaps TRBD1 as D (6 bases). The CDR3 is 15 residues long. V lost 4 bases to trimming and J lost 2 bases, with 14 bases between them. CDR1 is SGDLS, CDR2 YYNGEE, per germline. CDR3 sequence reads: CASSPEGVYTDTQYF. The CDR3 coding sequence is TGTGCCAGCAGCCCCGAGGGGGTCTACACAGATACGCAGTATTTT.

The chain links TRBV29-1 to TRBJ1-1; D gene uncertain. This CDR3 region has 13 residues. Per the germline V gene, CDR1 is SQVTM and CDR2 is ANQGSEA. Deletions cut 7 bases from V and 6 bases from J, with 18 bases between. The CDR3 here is CSASRETGSEAFF. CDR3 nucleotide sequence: TGCAGCGCTTCCCGGGAGACGGGGTCTGAAGCTTTCTTT.

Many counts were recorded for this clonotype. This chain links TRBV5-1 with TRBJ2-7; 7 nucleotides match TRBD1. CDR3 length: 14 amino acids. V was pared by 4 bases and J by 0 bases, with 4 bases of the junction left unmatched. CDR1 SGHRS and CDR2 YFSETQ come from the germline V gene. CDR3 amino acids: CASSQDRNSYEQYF. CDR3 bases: TGCGCCAGCAGCCAGGACAGGAACTCCTACGAGCAGTACTTC.

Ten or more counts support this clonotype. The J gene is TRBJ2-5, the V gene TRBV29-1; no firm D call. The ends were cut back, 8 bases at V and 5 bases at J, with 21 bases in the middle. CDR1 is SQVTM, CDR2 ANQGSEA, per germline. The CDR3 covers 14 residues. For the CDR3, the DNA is TGCAGCACCCATTATCCCTACGGATCTGAGACCCAGTACTTC. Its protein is CSTHYPYGSETQYF.

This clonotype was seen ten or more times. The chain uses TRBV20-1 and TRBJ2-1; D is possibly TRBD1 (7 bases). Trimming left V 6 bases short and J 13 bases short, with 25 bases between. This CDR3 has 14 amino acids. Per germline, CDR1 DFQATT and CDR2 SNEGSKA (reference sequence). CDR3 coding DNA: TGCAGTGCCGGCGGGACAGCTAAAACCATGGGACAGTTCTTC. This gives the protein CSAGGTAKTMGQFF.

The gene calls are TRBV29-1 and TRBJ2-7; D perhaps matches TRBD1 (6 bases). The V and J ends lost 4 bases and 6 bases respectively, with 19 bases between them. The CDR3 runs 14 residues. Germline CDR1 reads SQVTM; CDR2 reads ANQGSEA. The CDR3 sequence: CSVATGTSLSEQYF. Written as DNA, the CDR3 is TGCAGCGTTGCAACCGGGACAAGCCTCTCCGAGCAGTACTTC.

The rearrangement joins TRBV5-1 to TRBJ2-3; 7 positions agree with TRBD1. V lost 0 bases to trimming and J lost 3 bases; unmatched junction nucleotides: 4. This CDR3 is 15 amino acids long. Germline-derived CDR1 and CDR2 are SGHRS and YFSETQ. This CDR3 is CASSLARQGTDTQYF. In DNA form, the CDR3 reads TGCGCCAGCAGCTTGGCGCGACAGGGAACAGATACGCAGTATTTT.

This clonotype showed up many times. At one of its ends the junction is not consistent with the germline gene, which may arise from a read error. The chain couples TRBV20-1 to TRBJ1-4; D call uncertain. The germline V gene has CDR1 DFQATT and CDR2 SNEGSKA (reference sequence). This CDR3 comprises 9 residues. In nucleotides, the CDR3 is TGCAGTGCCCCGGGCGAGACTGTTTTT. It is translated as CSAPGETVF.